The clone carrying this T cell receptor beta chain came up many times. This record belongs to a study of neurological immune-mediated disorders. V gave up 0 bases and J gave up 5 bases; unmatched junction bases: 6. The CDR3 totals 15 residues. Germline-derived CDR1 and CDR2 are MNHEY and SVGAGI. Time point: longitudinal time-point 3. TCRdb passed the 5' RACE reads through MiXCR, listing each CDR3 protein once. The data hold roughly 100,000 distinct CDR3 sequences, with 9.5% to 14% observed a single time. The chain carries TRBV6-5 and TRBJ1-1; 7 bases line up with TRBD1. The origin of this receptor is a female donor with HTLV-1-associated myelopathy (HAM/TSP). What was sequenced was PBMCs. For the CDR3, the DNA is TGTGCCAGCAGTTACTCTCCAGGGGGTATTACTGAAGCTTTCTTT. Its protein product is CASSYSPGGITEAFF.